A selection of T cell receptor beta chains follows, all from one sample in a study of blood T cells in healthy people across ages. TCRdb called the 5' RACE reads again in MiXCR, with one record for every CDR3 protein. Seen here are some 850,000 distinct CDR3 sequences, approximately 24% observed once, and the top ten hold 3%. These records were also assigned to another study, of T cells of mothers and their children.

The sequenced sample consisted of blood. The receptors stem from a boy between 5 and 17 years old in good health. CDR3s include the opening cysteine and the closing phenylalanine or tryptophan. The size field is filled for only some rows; it gives once, few, many or a size class.

clone size,J gene,V gene,CDR3 protein
few,TRBJ2-3,TRBV6-6,CASRSPVDTQYF
NA,TRBJ1-2,TRBV6-5,CAIQKGTGDGYTF
few,TRBJ2-7,TRBV5-1,CASTEGAPSRTYEEQYF
NA,TRBJ2-7,TRBV6-2/TRBV6-3,CASSFGTSAYEQYF
NA,TRBJ2-4,TRBV15,CATSGRHGTVLNGKNIQYF
few,TRBJ1-2,TRBV7-9,CASSLATGSGYTF
NA,TRBJ1-4,TRBV6-6,CASSTLGEGVAKLFF
few,TRBJ1-5,TRBV15,CATSRDFGNQPQHF
NA,TRBJ2-3,TRBV12-3/TRBV12-4,CASSLGQVGPDTQYF
NA,TRBJ2-3,TRBV2,CASSGVRGDTQYF
few,TRBJ2-5,TRBV5-8,CASSLEGGKETQYF
NA,TRBJ1-5,TRBV12-3/TRBV12-4,CASEGGDRQPQHF
few,TRBJ2-7,TRBV28,CASSFLGQGYSYEQYF
NA,TRBJ2-7,TRBV6-5,CASSTGTSISEQYF
NA,NA,TRBV6-6,CASTYGRGAYEQYF
NA,NA,TRBV20-1,CSAGATQETQYF
few,TRBJ1-4,TRBV25-1,CASTRWELFF
few,TRBJ1-6,TRBV6-5,CASSSGRTNSPLHF
few,TRBJ2-4,TRBV6-2/TRBV6-3,CASSYSRTSGRGDIQYF
NA,TRBJ1-3,TRBV19,CASTAGVSSGNTIYF
NA,TRBJ1-2,TRBV12-3/TRBV12-4,CASSESTARGGYTF
NA,TRBJ2-5,TRBV6-5,CASRRQGAVGKTQYF
few,TRBJ1-2,TRBV28,CASSRQGNGGYTF
many,TRBJ2-3,TRBV10-1,CASSEGSTDTQYF
NA,TRBJ1-2,TRBV29-1,CSVDSRQGRDYGYTF
NA,TRBJ2-5,TRBV20-1,CSARSQAGQGKTQYF
few,TRBJ2-3,TRBV6-6,CASSYSGGVYTDTQYF
few,TRBJ1-2,TRBV27,CASSGGWDYGYTF
few,TRBJ2-1,TRBV19,CASSIVRDNEQFF
few,TRBJ2-5,TRBV3-1,CASSLLPRGEETQYF
NA,TRBJ1-2,TRBV12-3/TRBV12-4,CASSRQGVVGGYTF
NA,TRBJ2-5,TRBV28,CASKTPGLAETQYF
few,TRBJ2-7,TRBV20-1,CSARDPLGGRNEQYF
NA,TRBJ1-2,TRBV5-1,CASSLAPEIYGYTF
NA,TRBJ2-1,TRBV28,CASTPTSVISEQFF
few,TRBJ2-3,TRBV13,CASSPIGLVGTDTQYF
few,TRBJ2-7,TRBV20-1,CSARPHSGTYEQYF
few,TRBJ2-7,TRBV20-1,CSAPNPGHTYEQYF
NA,TRBJ2-1,TRBV24-1,CATSDVGDTSYNEQFF
few,TRBJ2-5,TRBV29-1,CSAGGLAGAQETQYF
few,TRBJ2-5,TRBV5-1,CASSPGLADKETQYF
once,TRBJ2-5,TRBV19,CASMGATQYF
few,TRBJ1-2,TRBV29-1,CSVEGLSKTGGYTF
NA,TRBJ2-5,TRBV7-9,CASSLTDSKETQYF
many,TRBJ1-5,TRBV12-3/TRBV12-4,CASRPDGSNQPQHF
NA,TRBJ1-1,TRBV5-1,CASSLGPSSEAFF